These T cell receptor beta chains were read from a single sample in a study of T cell responses to AZD1222 COVID-19 vaccine. Only in-frame clones appear in the TCRdb table, and some are missing; sequencing was by immunoSEQ multiplex PCR. The sample contains approximately 150,000 clones, around 84% of which appear only once. The specimen comprised peripheral blood, sampled 28 days after the second AZD1222 dose. These receptors were obtained from an adult who received the AZD1222 COVID-19 vaccine. Each CDR3 is given with its conserved first and last residue. Each record gives: clone size, V gene, D gene, J gene, CDR3 protein, CDR3 DNA. D genes are given only for firm matches. A row's size may be missing; if present it is once, few, many or a size class.

clone_size: -; v_call: TRBV27; d_call: -; j_call: TRBJ2-7; cdr3_aa: CASSSKPTATYEQYF; cdr3_nt: TGTGCCAGCAGTTCTAAACCGACTGCCACCTACGAGCAGTACTTC
clone_size: once; v_call: TRBV28; d_call: -; j_call: TRBJ1-5; cdr3_aa: CASSEQGNQPQHF; cdr3_nt: TGTGCCAGCAGTGAGCAGGGGAATCAGCCCCAGCATTTT
clone_size: -; v_call: TRBV29-1; d_call: -; j_call: TRBJ2-1; cdr3_aa: CSVDGVTYNEQFF; cdr3_nt: TGCAGCGTTGATGGGGTAACCTACAATGAGCAGTTCTTC
clone_size: -; v_call: TRBV7-9; d_call: TRBD1; j_call: TRBJ1-2; cdr3_aa: CASSLPPGTGDYGYTF; cdr3_nt: TGTGCCAGCAGCTTACCCCCCGGGACAGGCGACTATGGCTACACCTTC
clone_size: -; v_call: TRBV28; d_call: -; j_call: TRBJ2-7; cdr3_aa: CASSLGTLPYEQYF; cdr3_nt: TGTGCCAGCAGCCTTGGGACCTTGCCCTACGAGCAGTACTTC
clone_size: -; v_call: TRBV27; d_call: -; j_call: TRBJ1-5; cdr3_aa: CASTFLKAGEGQPQHF; cdr3_nt: TGTGCCAGCACCTTCTTAAAGGCAGGGGAGGGGCAGCCCCAGCATTTT
clone_size: -; v_call: TRBV5-1; d_call: -; j_call: TRBJ2-1; cdr3_aa: CASSPLGQSSYNEQFF; cdr3_nt: TGCGCCAGCAGCCCCCTTGGGCAGTCATCCTACAATGAGCAGTTCTTC
clone_size: few; v_call: TRBV2; d_call: -; j_call: TRBJ2-7; cdr3_aa: CASTMVWDGEQYF; cdr3_nt: TGTGCCAGCACTATGGTTTGGGATGGGGAGCAGTACTTC
clone_size: -; v_call: TRBV18; d_call: TRBD2; j_call: TRBJ2-1; cdr3_aa: CASSPAGGGLAGNNEQFF; cdr3_nt: TGTGCCAGCTCACCAGCAGGGGGGGGACTAGCGGGAAACAATGAGCAGTTCTTC
clone_size: many; v_call: TRBV6-5; d_call: TRBD1; j_call: TRBJ1-6; cdr3_aa: CASRSLTGGGSPLHF; cdr3_nt: TGTGCCAGCAGGAGTCTTACAGGGGGCGGTTCACCCCTCCACTTT
clone_size: -; v_call: TRBV5-8; d_call: TRBD1; j_call: TRBJ1-1; cdr3_aa: CASSSRTGWRNTEAFF; cdr3_nt: TGTGCCAGCAGCTCAAGGACAGGGTGGAGGAACACTGAAGCTTTCTTT
clone_size: -; v_call: TRBV27; d_call: -; j_call: TRBJ2-3; cdr3_aa: CASSLGTPYCTDTQYF; cdr3_nt: TGTGCCAGCAGTTTGGGGACACCGTACTGCACAGATACGCAGTATTTT
clone_size: -; v_call: TRBV4-1; d_call: -; j_call: TRBJ1-5; cdr3_aa: CASSQEVYSNQPQHF; cdr3_nt: TGCGCCAGCAGCCAAGAGGTTTATAGCAATCAGCCCCAGCATTTT
clone_size: -; v_call: TRBV2; d_call: TRBD2; j_call: TRBJ2-1; cdr3_aa: CARGRGRTSLYNEQFF; cdr3_nt: TGTGCCAGGGGGAGAGGCAGGACTAGCCTCTACAATGAGCAGTTCTTC
clone_size: once; v_call: TRBV12-3/TRBV12-4; d_call: TRBD1; j_call: TRBJ1-4; cdr3_aa: CASSLLQGAGLFF; cdr3_nt: TGTGCCAGCAGTCTCCTCCAGGGGGCTGGACTGTTTTTT
clone_size: -; v_call: TRBV19; d_call: TRBD2; j_call: TRBJ2-5; cdr3_aa: CASRLTSGRGETQYF; cdr3_nt: TGTGCCAGTAGGCTGACTAGCGGGAGGGGAGAGACCCAGTACTTC
clone_size: -; v_call: TRBV7-2; d_call: TRBD1; j_call: TRBJ1-2; cdr3_aa: CASSSGQGFSGYTF; cdr3_nt: TGTGCCAGCAGCTCGGGACAGGGGTTCTCTGGCTACACCTTC
clone_size: -; v_call: TRBV19; d_call: -; j_call: TRBJ1-1; cdr3_aa: CASKDNRDIEAFF; cdr3_nt: TGTGCCAGTAAAGATAACAGGGATATTGAAGCTTTCTTT
clone_size: -; v_call: TRBV24-1; d_call: -; j_call: TRBJ2-1; cdr3_aa: CATRAYNEQFF; cdr3_nt: TGTGCCACCAGGGCATACAATGAGCAGTTCTTC
clone_size: -; v_call: TRBV5-4; d_call: -; j_call: TRBJ1-5; cdr3_aa: CASSEGGVGNQPQHF; cdr3_nt: TGTGCCAGCAGTGAGGGAGGTGTGGGCAATCAGCCCCAGCATTTT
clone_size: once; v_call: TRBV29-1; d_call: TRBD2; j_call: TRBJ2-3; cdr3_aa: CSVDAGATDTQYF; cdr3_nt: TGCAGCGTTGATGCGGGAGCCACAGATACGCAGTATTTT
clone_size: -; v_call: TRBV10-1; d_call: -; j_call: TRBJ2-3; cdr3_aa: CASSERRSTDTQYF; cdr3_nt: TGCGCCAGCAGTGAGAGGCGGTCCACAGATACGCAGTATTTT
clone_size: -; v_call: TRBV15; d_call: -; j_call: TRBJ1-5; cdr3_aa: CATSRDEAGFDNDQPQHF; cdr3_nt: TGTGCCACCAGCAGAGATGAGGCAGGGTTCGACAACGATCAGCCCCAGCATTTT
clone_size: -; v_call: TRBV7-9; d_call: -; j_call: TRBJ1-3; cdr3_aa: CASSLAQFNSGNTIYF; cdr3_nt: TGTGCCAGCAGCTTAGCGCAGTTTAACTCTGGAAACACCATATATTTT
clone_size: -; v_call: TRBV5-4; d_call: TRBD1; j_call: TRBJ1-2; cdr3_aa: CASTTKTGWRYGYTF; cdr3_nt: TGTGCCAGCACCACCAAGACAGGGTGGAGGTATGGCTACACCTTC
clone_size: -; v_call: TRBV9; d_call: TRBD2; j_call: TRBJ2-5; cdr3_aa: CASSPQGLAGGETQYF; cdr3_nt: TGTGCCAGCAGCCCGCAGGGACTAGCGGGGGGAGAGACCCAGTACTTC
clone_size: -; v_call: TRBV5-5; d_call: TRBD2; j_call: TRBJ2-5; cdr3_aa: CASSPGLAGYKETQYF; cdr3_nt: TGTGCCAGCAGCCCCGGACTAGCGGGGTACAAAGAGACCCAGTACTTC
clone_size: -; v_call: TRBV7-8; d_call: TRBD2; j_call: TRBJ2-7; cdr3_aa: CASRPGLAYEQYF; cdr3_nt: TGTGCCAGCAGGCCGGGACTAGCCTACGAGCAGTACTTC
clone_size: -; v_call: TRBV18; d_call: -; j_call: TRBJ2-7; cdr3_aa: CASSPRAPGGTSSYEQYF; cdr3_nt: TGTGCCAGCTCACCAAGGGCACCCGGGGGCACTAGCTCCTACGAGCAGTACTTC
clone_size: -; v_call: TRBV5-1; d_call: TRBD1; j_call: TRBJ2-3; cdr3_aa: CASLQGASTDTQYF; cdr3_nt: TGCGCCAGCTTGCAGGGGGCTAGCACAGATACGCAGTATTTT
clone_size: -; v_call: TRBV24-1; d_call: TRBD1; j_call: TRBJ2-3; cdr3_aa: CATSDFTGTGTDTQYF; cdr3_nt: TGTGCCACCAGTGATTTCACCGGGACAGGCACAGATACGCAGTATTTT
clone_size: -; v_call: TRBV9; d_call: -; j_call: TRBJ1-1; cdr3_aa: CASSVVGSSTEAFF; cdr3_nt: TGTGCCAGCAGCGTAGTAGGCAGTTCCACTGAAGCTTTCTTT
clone_size: -; v_call: TRBV4-1; d_call: -; j_call: TRBJ1-6; cdr3_aa: CASSQGQTGYNSPLHF; cdr3_nt: TGCGCCAGCAGCCAAGGGCAGACAGGTTATAATTCACCCCTCCACTTT
clone_size: -; v_call: TRBV7-9; d_call: TRBD2; j_call: TRBJ2-3; cdr3_aa: CASSLPLAGGSDTQYF; cdr3_nt: TGTGCCAGCAGCCTCCCACTAGCGGGAGGTTCCGATACGCAGTATTTT
clone_size: -; v_call: TRBV9; d_call: TRBD1; j_call: TRBJ2-2; cdr3_aa: CASGLTGGLLGELFF; cdr3_nt: TGTGCCAGCGGGTTGACAGGGGGCCTTTTGGGGGAGCTGTTTTTT
clone_size: -; v_call: TRBV4-1; d_call: -; j_call: TRBJ2-1; cdr3_aa: CASSPSRTSLGEQFF; cdr3_nt: TGCGCCAGCAGCCCCTCCCGGACTTCTCTGGGTGAGCAGTTCTTC
clone_size: -; v_call: TRBV10-3; d_call: -; j_call: TRBJ2-6; cdr3_aa: CAISKQGLPNVLTF; cdr3_nt: TGTGCCATCAGTAAACAGGGTTTGCCCAACGTCCTGACTTTC
clone_size: -; v_call: TRBV28; d_call: -; j_call: TRBJ1-5; cdr3_aa: CASRSPGHNNQPQHF; cdr3_nt: TGTGCCAGCAGATCACCGGGACACAACAATCAGCCCCAGCATTTT
clone_size: once; v_call: TRBV5-1; d_call: TRBD2; j_call: TRBJ2-3; cdr3_aa: CASSLPGLADTDTQYF; cdr3_nt: TGCGCCAGCAGCCTGCCGGGACTAGCGGACACAGATACGCAGTATTTT
clone_size: -; v_call: TRBV5-5; d_call: -; j_call: TRBJ1-5; cdr3_aa: CASSLPGGQDQPQHF; cdr3_nt: TGTGCCAGCAGCTTGCCCGGTGGGCAGGATCAGCCCCAGCATTTT
clone_size: -; v_call: TRBV6-4; d_call: -; j_call: TRBJ1-1; cdr3_aa: CASSPHSGAGVTEAFF; cdr3_nt: TGTGCCTCTAGTCCCCACTCAGGGGCGGGTGTCACTGAAGCTTTCTTT
clone_size: -; v_call: TRBV7-9; d_call: TRBD2; j_call: TRBJ2-5; cdr3_aa: CASSLWTSLFQETQYF; cdr3_nt: TGTGCCAGCAGCCTTTGGACTAGCCTATTCCAAGAGACCCAGTACTTC
clone_size: few; v_call: TRBV24-1; d_call: TRBD1; j_call: TRBJ2-2; cdr3_aa: CATSDSSDRDIAGELFF; cdr3_nt: TGTGCCACCAGTGATTCCTCCGACAGGGATATCGCCGGGGAGCTGTTTTTT
clone_size: -; v_call: TRBV24-1; d_call: -; j_call: TRBJ1-2; cdr3_aa: CATSDWQWNGYTF; cdr3_nt: TGTGCCACCAGTGATTGGCAGTGGAATGGCTACACCTTC
clone_size: -; v_call: TRBV7-2; d_call: TRBD2; j_call: TRBJ2-1; cdr3_aa: CASSSGLAGAYNEQFF; cdr3_nt: TGTGCCAGCAGCTCGGGACTAGCGGGAGCCTACAATGAGCAGTTCTTC